The clone carrying this T cell receptor (beta chain) was counted a single time. This record belongs to a study of T cell changes during pregnancy in multiple sclerosis. Sequencing used immunoSEQ multiplex PCR; TCRdb keeps in-frame clones, though not all of them. Altogether tens of thousands of clones are present, roughly 90% being singletons, with the ten largest covering around 2.3%. There are 16 residues in the CDR3. Looked up from germline, CDR1 is SEHNR and CDR2 is FQNEAQ (reference sequence). Trimming removed 5 bases from V and 3 bases from J, with 17 bases in between. V is TRBV7-9 and J is TRBJ1-5; tentatively, D is TRBD1 (6 bases). The sequencing here drew on peripheral blood, taken in the first trimester of pregnancy. The origin of this receptor is a female donor with multiple sclerosis, enrolled in a pregnancy study. Here the CDR3 DNA reads TGTGCCAGCAGCCCCGGGGTGGGGGCCACCAATCAGCCCCAGCATTTT. Protein sequence: CASSPGVGATNQPQHF.